The T cell receptor beta chain under discussion was sequenced for a study of shared clonotypes between healthy human individuals. On the study more broadly: Aged 18 to 49, the donors were a couple of women and a few men.

V was clipped by 3 bases and J by 10 bases; unmatched bases: 10. The CDR3 contains 15 residues. Germline V lookup: CDR1 LNHNV, CDR2 YYDKDF (reference sequence). This clone appeared once. Its antigen is unknown. Study results and caveats: All-four-donor shared clonotypes had higher generation probabilities than non-shared clonotypes did. Sampling used blood alone; tissue repertoires probably differ.

The study drew all its donors from Caucasian adults living in Nashville, Tennessee. The repertoire was sequenced with immunoSEQ multiplex PCR; TCRdb's copy has only in-frame clones and lacks some. Found here are about 690,000 clones, roughly 88% of them singletons; the top ten hold 30% to 40%. V usage is TRBV15 and J usage is TRBJ2-1; 9 bases agree with TRBD2. The receptor was derived from a man aged 18 to 29 in good health. Some clones in this sample may be carry-over from other donors' samples. Specimen: memory CD8+ T cells from PBMCs. Specified subset: CD45RO+ cells pooled with CCR7-negative TemRA cells. The CDR3 spells CATSRLAGGQEEQFF. In nucleotides, the CDR3 is TGTGCCACCAGCAGGTTGGCGGGAGGGCAAGAGGAGCAGTTCTTC.